A selection of T cell receptor beta chains follows, all from one sample in a study of blood T cell repertoires in COVID-19. This table comes from immunoSEQ multiplex PCR, and its TCRdb copy is limited to in-frame clones, with some not included. The table includes around 130,000 clones, 84% detected once. The material sequenced was peripheral blood. These receptors were obtained from a woman aged 60-75 years with acute or convalescent COVID-19. Each CDR3 is given with its conserved first and last residue. Fields, in order: CDR3 DNA, CDR3 protein, CDR3 length, clone size, V gene, D gene, J gene. The D gene is left open where the match is weak. For some rows the clone size is stated as once, few or many, or as a class when expanded; others skip it.

CDR3 DNA: TGTGCCAGTAGAGGGACAGGGAATTCACCCCTCCACTTT; CDR3 protein: CASRGTGNSPLHF; CDR3 length: 13; clone size: once; V gene: TRBV19; D gene: TRBD1; J gene: TRBJ1-6
CDR3 DNA: TGTGCCAGCTCACCCGGGCAGGGAGGTTATCAGCCCCAGCATTTT; CDR3 protein: CASSPGQGGYQPQHF; CDR3 length: 15; clone size: NA; V gene: TRBV18; D gene: NA; J gene: TRBJ1-5
CDR3 DNA: TGTGCCAGCAGCTCCACCAGATCGGGACAGGACTTTTATGGCTACACCTTC; CDR3 protein: CASSSTRSGQDFYGYTF; CDR3 length: 17; clone size: NA; V gene: TRBV7-9; D gene: TRBD1; J gene: TRBJ1-2
CDR3 DNA: TGTGCCAGCTCACCACGCGCACAGGGGGCAAGCTACACCTTC; CDR3 protein: CASSPRAQGASYTF; CDR3 length: 14; clone size: NA; V gene: TRBV18; D gene: TRBD1; J gene: TRBJ1-2
CDR3 DNA: TGTGCCAGCTCACCACCCGGGACAGCTTTAGACGCTGAAGCTTTCTTT; CDR3 protein: CASSPPGTALDAEAFF; CDR3 length: 16; clone size: NA; V gene: TRBV18; D gene: TRBD1; J gene: TRBJ1-1
CDR3 DNA: TGCGCCAGCAGCCTCCCGGAGAGACAGGGCCCGCAGTATTTT; CDR3 protein: CASSLPERQGPQYF; CDR3 length: 14; clone size: NA; V gene: TRBV5-1; D gene: TRBD1; J gene: TRBJ2-3
CDR3 DNA: TGTGCCAGCAGTCGGGGACTTTTGGAGCCAGATACGCAGTATTTT; CDR3 protein: CASSRGLLEPDTQYF; CDR3 length: 15; clone size: NA; V gene: TRBV27; D gene: NA; J gene: TRBJ2-3
CDR3 DNA: TGTGCCACCAGTGATACGCGGGAAGGGGGGGAAACAGATACGCAGTATTTT; CDR3 protein: CATSDTREGGETDTQYF; CDR3 length: 17; clone size: once; V gene: TRBV24-1; D gene: NA; J gene: TRBJ2-3
CDR3 DNA: TGTGCCAGTAGTCGCGGGGGGTCCTACGAGCAGTACTTC; CDR3 protein: CASSRGGSYEQYF; CDR3 length: 13; clone size: NA; V gene: TRBV19; D gene: TRBD2; J gene: TRBJ2-7
CDR3 DNA: TGCGCCAGCAGTGCAGGACTAGCATTTTCTAGCTCCTACAATGAGCAGTTCTTC; CDR3 protein: CASSAGLAFSSSYNEQFF; CDR3 length: 18; clone size: once; V gene: TRBV10-1; D gene: TRBD2; J gene: TRBJ2-1
CDR3 DNA: TGTGCCAGCAGCTACAGGGGCCGGGGTAATGAAAAACTGTTTTTT; CDR3 protein: CASSYRGRGNEKLFF; CDR3 length: 15; clone size: NA; V gene: TRBV5-4; D gene: TRBD1; J gene: TRBJ1-4
CDR3 DNA: TGTGCCAGCAGTGTGACAGAGATTCCTAACTATGGCTACACCTTC; CDR3 protein: CASSVTEIPNYGYTF; CDR3 length: 15; clone size: NA; V gene: TRBV2; D gene: NA; J gene: TRBJ1-2
CDR3 DNA: TGTGCCACCCGCCTAGGGGATAACACTGAAGCTTTCTTT; CDR3 protein: CATRLGDNTEAFF; CDR3 length: 13; clone size: NA; V gene: TRBV24-1; D gene: NA; J gene: TRBJ1-1
CDR3 DNA: TGTGCCACCAGCAGTCGAGAGACCCAGTACTTC; CDR3 protein: CATSSRETQYF; CDR3 length: 11; clone size: NA; V gene: TRBV15; D gene: NA; J gene: TRBJ2-5